These T cell receptor beta chains were read from a single sample in a study of CD8 T cells in ankylosing spondylitis. TCRdb redid the calling of the 5' RACE reads with MiXCR, one entry per CDR3 protein. The profile shows roughly 700,000 distinct CDR3 sequences, under 20% of them singletons. Source material: blood, either unsorted or a sorted T cell fraction (not recorded which). The receptor source for this set is a male donor with ankylosing spondylitis. Each CDR3 is given with its conserved first and last residue. D genes are given only for firm matches. Only some rows state a clone size, as once, few, many or a class for expanded clones.

d_call: -
cdr3_length: 17
clone_size: few
v_call: TRBV15
j_call: TRBJ2-2
cdr3_aa: CATSRDLLALNTGELFF
cdr3_nt: TGTGCCACCAGCAGAGATCTACTAGCCCTAAACACCGGGGAGCTGTTTTTT

d_call: -
cdr3_length: 13
clone_size: few
v_call: TRBV29-1
j_call: TRBJ2-4
cdr3_aa: CSAWEETKNIQYF
cdr3_nt: TGCAGCGCTTGGGAGGAAACCAAAAACATTCAGTACTTC

d_call: -
cdr3_length: 16
clone_size: many
v_call: TRBV12-3/TRBV12-4
j_call: TRBJ2-1
cdr3_aa: CASSTGTLSSYNEQFF
cdr3_nt: TGTGCCAGCAGCACCGGGACGCTGAGCTCCTACAATGAGCAGTTCTTC

d_call: TRBD1
cdr3_length: 14
clone_size: few
v_call: TRBV20-1
j_call: TRBJ1-1
cdr3_aa: CSAAQPAGGKEAFF
cdr3_nt: TGCAGTGCCGCCCAACCGGCAGGGGGCAAGGAAGCTTTCTTT

d_call: -
cdr3_length: 13
clone_size: few
v_call: TRBV15
j_call: TRBJ2-5
cdr3_aa: CATSRDLLETQYF
cdr3_nt: TGTGCCACCAGCAGAGATCTGCTCGAGACCCAGTACTTC

d_call: TRBD1
cdr3_length: 15
clone_size: many
v_call: TRBV12-3/TRBV12-4
j_call: TRBJ2-2
cdr3_aa: CASPKGQTNTGELFF
cdr3_nt: TGTGCCAGCCCCAAGGGACAGACGAACACCGGGGAGCTGTTTTTT

d_call: TRBD1
cdr3_length: 16
clone_size: -
v_call: TRBV5-1
j_call: TRBJ2-2
cdr3_aa: CASTGGQGDFGGELFF
cdr3_nt: TGCGCCAGCACCGGCGGGCAGGGGGATTTTGGCGGGGAGCTGTTTTTT

d_call: -
cdr3_length: 13
clone_size: -
v_call: TRBV5-1
j_call: TRBJ2-5
cdr3_aa: CASSLLRQETQYF
cdr3_nt: TGCGCCAGCAGCTTATTAAGGCAAGAGACCCAGTACTTC

d_call: -
cdr3_length: 15
clone_size: many
v_call: TRBV12-3/TRBV12-4
j_call: TRBJ2-1
cdr3_aa: CASSFVGAQYNEQFF
cdr3_nt: TGTGCCAGCAGTTTTGTAGGAGCGCAATACAATGAGCAGTTCTTC

d_call: TRBD2
cdr3_length: 14
clone_size: few
v_call: TRBV25-1
j_call: TRBJ2-1
cdr3_aa: CATTGLAGGLEQFF
cdr3_nt: TGTGCCACCACGGGACTAGCGGGGGGGCTTGAGCAGTTCTTC

d_call: -
cdr3_length: 15
clone_size: -
v_call: TRBV6-5
j_call: TRBJ2-1
cdr3_aa: CASSYSASSYNEQFF
cdr3_nt: TGTGCCAGCAGTTACTCGGCCTCCTCCTACAATGAGCAGTTCTTC

d_call: -
cdr3_length: 15
clone_size: few
v_call: TRBV5-1
j_call: TRBJ2-7
cdr3_aa: CASSLVVSGGSEQYF
cdr3_nt: TGCGCCAGCAGCTTGGTTGTGTCGGGGGGCAGCGAGCAGTACTTC

d_call: TRBD2
cdr3_length: 15
clone_size: many
v_call: TRBV29-1
j_call: TRBJ2-1
cdr3_aa: CSVEVDQTSGRIRFF
cdr3_nt: TGCAGCGTTGAAGTCGATCAGACTAGCGGGAGGATTCGGTTCTTC

d_call: -
cdr3_length: 13
clone_size: few
v_call: TRBV24-1
j_call: TRBJ1-5
cdr3_aa: CATSAPGTEPQHF
cdr3_nt: TGTGCCACCAGTGCCCCCGGGACCGAGCCCCAGCATTTT

d_call: -
cdr3_length: 14
clone_size: many
v_call: TRBV11-2
j_call: TRBJ1-1
cdr3_aa: CASSFVQGNTEAFF
cdr3_nt: TGTGCCAGCAGCTTCGTACAGGGGAACACTGAAGCTTTCTTT

d_call: -
cdr3_length: 13
clone_size: many
v_call: TRBV9
j_call: TRBJ1-1
cdr3_aa: CASSVVTNTEAFF
cdr3_nt: TGTGCCAGCAGCGTAGTCACGAACACTGAAGCTTTCTTT

d_call: -
cdr3_length: 15
clone_size: -
v_call: TRBV2
j_call: TRBJ2-3
cdr3_aa: CASGRLALGTDTQYF
cdr3_nt: TGTGCCAGCGGAAGACTGGCCCTTGGCACAGATACGCAGTATTTT

d_call: TRBD1
cdr3_length: 14
clone_size: -
v_call: TRBV20-1
j_call: TRBJ1-2
cdr3_aa: CSAEGTGGDYGYTF
cdr3_nt: TGCAGTGCGGAGGGGACAGGGGGCGACTATGGCTACACCTTC

d_call: -
cdr3_length: 15
clone_size: few
v_call: TRBV5-1
j_call: TRBJ2-1
cdr3_aa: CASSLAGSTYNEQFF
cdr3_nt: TGCGCCAGCAGCTTGGCTGGGTCCACCTACAATGAGCAGTTCTTC

d_call: -
cdr3_length: 13
clone_size: -
v_call: TRBV4-1
j_call: TRBJ1-2
cdr3_aa: CASSQDNYYGYTF
cdr3_nt: TGCGCCAGCAGCCAAGATAATTACTATGGCTACACCTTC

d_call: -
cdr3_length: 16
clone_size: -
v_call: TRBV20-1
j_call: TRBJ2-1
cdr3_aa: CSASGIPLTIPSEQFF
cdr3_nt: TGCAGTGCTAGCGGAATCCCCCTGACTATTCCGAGTGAGCAGTTCTTC

d_call: TRBD1
cdr3_length: 15
clone_size: many
v_call: TRBV18
j_call: TRBJ1-4
cdr3_aa: CASSRSPGQDEKLFF
cdr3_nt: TGTGCCAGCTCACGTTCCCCGGGACAGGATGAAAAACTGTTTTTT

d_call: TRBD2
cdr3_length: 16
clone_size: many
v_call: TRBV11-2
j_call: TRBJ2-3
cdr3_aa: CASSLNSGGQRDTQYF
cdr3_nt: TGTGCCAGCAGCTTGAATAGCGGGGGGCAGCGAGATACGCAGTATTTT

d_call: -
cdr3_length: 14
clone_size: -
v_call: TRBV3-1
j_call: TRBJ2-7
cdr3_aa: CASGLGGPTYEQYF
cdr3_nt: TGTGCCAGCGGTTTGGGGGGGCCCACGTACGAGCAGTACTTC

d_call: -
cdr3_length: 15
clone_size: few
v_call: TRBV12-3/TRBV12-4
j_call: TRBJ2-6
cdr3_aa: CASSSSLSGANVLTF
cdr3_nt: TGTGCCAGCAGTTCCTCCCTGTCCGGGGCCAACGTCCTGACTTTC

d_call: TRBD2
cdr3_length: 16
clone_size: few
v_call: TRBV27
j_call: TRBJ2-1
cdr3_aa: CASSSGTSGNYNEQFF
cdr3_nt: TGTGCCAGCAGTTCCGGGACTAGCGGGAACTACAATGAGCAGTTCTTC

d_call: -
cdr3_length: 15
clone_size: few
v_call: TRBV7-8
j_call: TRBJ2-2
cdr3_aa: CASSPYSGAVGELFF
cdr3_nt: TGTGCCAGCAGCCCCTATTCAGGGGCGGTCGGGGAGCTGTTTTTT